This entry features one T cell receptor beta chain sequence. The antigen remains unidentified. These data are taken from a study of T cell responses to AZD1222 COVID-19 vaccine. Study results and limitations: Spike was spanned by vaccine-associated CD4 TCRs, with dominance at 160-218 and 743-854. AZD1222 recipients seropositive at baseline numbered only 5 or 6. Epitopes outside B.1.351 and B.1.1.7 mutated regions reportedly drew nearly half of spike TCRs. Donors were largely white British and mainly female; clonal diversity was possibly underestimated.

The CDR3 consists of 13 residues. Losses at the gene ends were 7 bases for V and 7 bases for J; bases not matched to a gene: 6. Germline-derived CDR1 and CDR2 are LNHDA and SQIVND (reference sequence). Clones were sequenced by immunoSEQ multiplex PCR, and TCRdb holds only the in-frame ones, with some missing. The repertoire holds 140,000 or so clones, about 89% seen once, with roughly 7.5% in the top ten. This chain joins TRBV19 and TRBJ1-4; 7 nucleotides match TRBD1. Sequences were derived from peripheral blood, sampled 28 days after the second dose of the MenACWY control vaccine. The sequence came from an adult who received the MenACWY meningococcal vaccine as a control. The CDR3: CASKTGTGEKLFF. CDR3 DNA: TGTGCCAGTAAGACAGGGACGGGTGAAAAACTGTTTTTT.